A single sample gave rise to the 19 T cell receptor beta chains below, sequenced in a study of CD8 T cells in Susac syndrome (dated by TCRdb to the late 2010s). The method behind the library was the immunoSEQ multiplex PCR assay. RNA was extracted using the RNeasy kit, and roughly 0.5 to 1 microgram was reverse transcribed with random hexamers. The public reads were run again by TCRdb, first through fastp at Q25 and then through MiXCR, and only productive beta chains were kept. Entries that share a CDR3 protein sequence are merged under the most common genes and DNA. Recorded for this sample are under 550,000 distinct CDR3 sequences; around 83% of them occurred a single time. Under 0.15% of the sample is in the top ten clones. Sequenced sample: CD8+ T cells from PBMCs. All receptors derive from a human donor with multiple sclerosis.

The genes are TRBV10-3 and TRBJ1-1; a possible D gene is TRBD1 (6 bases). This CDR3 is built from 14 residues. Germline CDR1 reads ENHRY; CDR2 reads SYGVKD. V dropped 10 bases and J dropped 3 bases, with 18 bases sitting between them. The CDR3 is CATQGRASDTEAFF. CDR3 nucleotides: TGTGCCACCCAGGGGAGGGCGTCGGACACTGAAGCTTTCTTT.

J is TRBJ2-7 and V is TRBV29-1, with a tentative D call TRBD1 (6 bases). Trimming removed 4 bases at V and 1 base at J, with 8 bases between. CDR1 is SQVTM, CDR2 ANQGSEA, per germline. The CDR3 sequence is 12 residues long. CDR3 loop: CSVGTESYEQYF. The CDR3 coding sequence is TGCAGCGTTGGGACAGAATCCTACGAGCAGTACTTC.

The rearrangement links TRBV30 to TRBJ2-1, with 7 bases fitting TRBD2. Germline-derived CDR1 and CDR2 are GTSNPN and SVGIG (reference sequence). The J segment lost 8 bases and the V segment lost 0 bases, leaving 10 bases of the junction unmatched. The CDR3 extends over 15 amino acids. The CDR3 DNA follows: TGTGCCTGGAGTGTAGGGGCGGGAGCCCCGCATGAGCAGTTCTTC. Translating it yields CAWSVGAGAPHEQFF.

This sequence joins TRBV24-1 and TRBJ2-1, with 9 bases aligning to TRBD2. CDR3 length: 12 amino acids. The germline gives CDR1 KGHDR, CDR2 SFDVKD. With 4 bases clipped from V and 13 bases from J, the junction kept 4 bases outside the gene matches. The CDR3 loop is CATSEEGLAQFF. CDR3 sequence (DNA): TGTGCCACCAGTGAAGAGGGACTAGCCCAGTTCTTC.

This clonotype appeared a single time. V gene TRBV5-1 combines with J gene TRBJ2-7; D possibly corresponds to TRBD2 (5 bases). The V and J ends lost 3 bases and 7 bases respectively, with 11 bases between them. Germline V gene sequence: CDR1 SGHRS, CDR2 YFSETQ. This CDR3 region has 12 residues. In DNA form, the CDR3 reads TGCGCCAGCAGCTCCGGGATCCAAGAGCAGTACTTC. It codes for CASSSGIQEQYF.

The count of this clonotype is one. The DNA of the CDR3 is TGTGCCAGCAGTCCCAACGTCATGGTAGCGGGTATCTACGAGCAGTACTTC. It specifies CASSPNVMVAGIYEQYF. The chain couples TRBV28 to TRBJ2-7; TRBD2 matches 7 bases. V gave up 5 bases and J gave up 3 bases; unmatched junction bases: 16. The length of the CDR3 is 17 residues. From germline, CDR1 is MDHEN and CDR2 SYDVKM. Based on the CDR3 plus reference TRBV28 and TRBJ2-7, the full variable domain is DVKVTQSSRYLVKRTGEKVFLECVQDMDHENMFWYRQDPGLGLRLIYFSYDVKMKEKGDIPEGYSVSREKKERFSLILESASTNQTSMYLCASSPNVMVAGIYEQYFGPGTRLTVT.

This clonotype appeared once. J is TRBJ2-2 and V is TRBV29-1; perhaps TRBD2 as D (5 bases). CDR1 and CDR2 from the germline V gene are SQVTM and ANQGSEA. V shed 3 bases and J shed 4 bases, with 9 bases lying between them. This CDR3 comprises 13 residues. The CDR3 reads CSVDEDFTGELFF. Here the CDR3 DNA reads TGCAGCGTTGACGAGGACTTCACCGGGGAGCTGTTTTTT.

V is TRBV13 and J is TRBJ2-1, with no clear D. CDR1 is PRHDT and CDR2 is FYEKMQ in the germline V gene (reference sequence). The CDR3 covers 15 residues. V lost 1 base, J lost 2 bases, and 9 bases lay in between. The CDR3 DNA reads TGTGCCAGCAGCTTAGAGGGAAACCCCTACAATGAGCAGTTCTTC. Translating it yields CASSLEGNPYNEQFF.

The V gene is TRBV10-1, the J gene TRBJ2-1; 9 positions match TRBD2. The junction had 8 bases not matched to a gene; V was cut back by 4 bases and J by 7 bases. In germline, CDR1 is WNHNN, CDR2 SYGVQD (reference sequence). The CDR3 has 15 amino acids. CDR3 DNA sequence: TGCGCCAGCAGTGGGTGGCGGGAGGGCCGGAATGAGCAGTTCTTC. Translated: CASSGWREGRNEQFF.

This clonotype was counted only a few times. The chain employs TRBV27 and TRBJ2-7; D is undetermined. The CDR3 covers 13 residues. CDR1 and CDR2 (germline): MNHEY, SMNVEV (reference sequence). V was clipped by 4 bases and J by 3 bases, with 10 bases between them. Here the CDR3 DNA reads TGTGCCAGCAGTTATGGTCTACTCTACGAGCAGTACTTC. Translating it yields CASSYGLLYEQYF.

The chain recombines TRBV5-1 with TRBJ2-7; D possibly corresponds to TRBD1 (5 bases). Trimming removed 0 bases from V and 2 bases from J, with 15 bases in between. The CDR3 loop spans 16 amino acids. Germline assignment: CDR1 SGHRS and CDR2 YFSETQ. The CDR3 region has the DNA TGCGCCAGCAGCTTGGCAGACAGTCAACCAACCTACGAGCAGTACTTC. This translates into CASSLADSQPTYEQYF.

The chain is built from TRBV7-9 and TRBJ2-3, with D possibly being TRBD2 (5 bases). The germline CDR1 and CDR2 sequences are SEHNR and FQNEAQ (reference sequence). Trimming stripped 4 bases from V and 0 bases from J, with 20 bases between. This CDR3 region has 18 residues. CDR3 sequence: CASSWNNPLRGSTDTQYF. The CDR3 DNA reads as TGTGCCAGCAGCTGGAATAACCCCCTCCGGGGAAGCACAGATACGCAGTATTTT.

CDR3 loop: CASSEAREVDEQYF. CDR3 sequence (DNA): TGTGCCAGCAGTGAAGCGCGGGAGGTCGACGAGCAGTACTTC. J is TRBJ2-7 and V is TRBV2, with 8 bases matching TRBD2. Germline V CDR1 and CDR2: SNHLY, FYNNEI. Trimming removed 0 bases from V and 5 bases from J; junction bases left unmatched: 3. This CDR3 has 14 residues.

The gene calls are TRBV9 and TRBJ1-6; D may be TRBD1 (6 bases). Germline loops: CDR1 SGDLS, CDR2 YYNGEE. The V end was cut by 0 bases, the J end by 8 bases, with 12 bases between. The CDR3 is made up of 15 amino acids. The CDR3 nucleotides are TGTGCCAGCAGCGTAGCCGGGGGCCCCCATTCACCCCTCCACTTT. It specifies CASSVAGGPHSPLHF.

The chain carries TRBV10-3 and TRBJ2-7, with D possibly matching TRBD2 (6 bases). Trimming shortened V by 0 bases and J by 3 bases, and 15 bases separated the two germline ends. The CDR3 sequence is 16 residues long. In germline, CDR1 is ENHRY, CDR2 SYGVKD. The CDR3 bases are TGTGCCATCAGTGAGTCTGGCCGGGACTTTGACTACGAGCAGTACTTC. Translation gives CAISESGRDFDYEQYF.

The CDR3 DNA sequence: TGTGCCAGCAGCCCAATGGCGGGGGGAAGGAATCAGCCCCAGCATTTT. This gives the protein CASSPMAGGRNQPQHF. V gene TRBV7-6 combines with J gene TRBJ1-5; weak D call: TRBD1 (5 bases). CDR1 SGHVS and CDR2 FNYEAQ come from the germline V gene. V dropped 5 bases and J dropped 4 bases, with 18 bases sitting between them. The CDR3 consists of 16 residues.

The rearrangement links TRBV29-1 to TRBJ2-6; D gene ambiguous. The germline V and J ends were trimmed by 4 bases and 0 bases, with 7 bases remaining between them. This CDR3 comprises 14 residues. CDR1 is SQVTM and CDR2 is ANQGSEA in the germline V gene. The CDR3 DNA reads as TGCAGCGTTGGAGGCGGCTCTGGGGCCAACGTCCTGACTTTC. Its protein is CSVGGGSGANVLTF.

The CDR3 spells CASSQGGPVVGYTF. The CDR3 DNA reads as TGCGCCAGCAGTCAGGGCGGACCGGTAGTAGGCTACACCTTC. V is TRBV23-1 and J is TRBJ1-2; no clear D gene. TRBV23-1 is an ORF, and what it does is uncertain. CDR3 length: 14 amino acids. V was clipped by 3 bases and J by 8 bases, with 16 bases between them.

CDR3 sequence reads: CASSSYPPDITRDSPLHF. The CDR3 DNA reads as TGTGCCAGCAGTTCCTACCCCCCCGACATCACAAGGGATTCACCCCTCCACTTT. This chain connects TRBV28 to TRBJ1-6, with D unclear. The CDR3 runs to 18 residues. Germline V gene lookup returns CDR1 MDHEN and CDR2 SYDVKM. Trimming pared 4 bases from V and 8 bases from J, leaving 24 bases between.